These 28 T cell receptor beta chains share one sample of origin, sequenced in a study of blood T cell repertoires in COVID-19. The table came from immunoSEQ multiplex PCR; TCRdb's copy has only in-frame clones and leaves some out. Among some 170,000 clones listed, about nine tenths were seen once. The sequenced sample consisted of peripheral blood. Receptor source: a man in his sixties with active or convalescent COVID-19.

The chain recombines TRBV5-1 with TRBJ1-1; unclear D gene. The CDR3 is 15 amino acids. Between the trimmed V and J ends, which lost 0 bases and 4 bases, there was a span of 13 bases. In germline, CDR1 is SGHRS, CDR2 YFSETQ. The chain's CDR3 is CASSLDPGFGTEAFF. As DNA, the CDR3 is TGCGCCAGCAGCTTGGATCCGGGATTTGGCACTGAAGCTTTCTTT. The complete variable domain, with remaining parts taken from reference TRBV5-1 and TRBJ1-1, reads KAGVTQTPRYLIKTRGQQVTLSCSPISGHRSVSWYQQTPGQGLQFLFEYFSETQRNKGNFPGRFSGRQFSNSRSEMNVSTLELGDSALYLCASSLDPGFGTEAFFGQGTRLTVV.

This clone was seen once. The chain employs TRBV5-8 and TRBJ2-7; 12 bases fit TRBD2. CDR1 and CDR2 (germline): SGHTS, YDEGEE. The CDR3 is made up of 19 amino acids. V lost 0 bases and J lost 0; bases outside the gene matches: 10. The CDR3: CASSLVVTSGSRSSYEQYF. The CDR3 DNA reads TGTGCCAGCAGCTTGGTGGTGACTAGCGGGAGCCGGAGCTCCTACGAGCAGTACTTC.

This chain links TRBV3-1 (or the pseudogene TRBV3-2) with TRBJ2-1; TRBD2 matches at 11 bases. After removal of 5 bases from V and 4 bases from J, the junction contained 4 bases not matched to a gene. CDR1 and CDR2 (germline): LGHDT, YNNKEL (reference sequence). This CDR3 comprises 15 residues. CDR3: CASSAGTSGYNEQFF. As DNA, the CDR3 is TGTGCCAGCAGCGCCGGGACTAGCGGTTACAATGAGCAGTTCTTC.

To note about this clone: An end of the junction does not agree with germline; a read error may underlie this. The rearrangement links TRBV5-8 to TRBJ1-4, with D possibly matching TRBD1 (5 bases). The length of the CDR3 is 13 residues. CDR1 SGHTS and CDR2 YDEGEE come from the germline V gene. CDR3 sequence: CASSSGHDEKLFF. The CDR3 DNA sequence: TGTGCCAGCAGCTCAGGACACGATGAGAAACTGTTTTTT.

CDR3: CASSFGQDYGYTF. In nucleotides, the CDR3 is TGTGCCAGCAGCTTTGGACAAGACTATGGCTACACCTTC. This chain uses TRBV11-2 with TRBJ1-2; tentative D call: TRBD1 (5 bases). The length of the CDR3 is 13 residues. Germline V gives CDR1 SGHAT, CDR2 FQNNGV. Trimming pared 3 bases from V and 3 bases from J, leaving 8 bases between.

This sequence joins TRBV3-1 (or the pseudogene TRBV3-2) and TRBJ1-6; 10 nucleotides match TRBD1. V gave up 6 bases and J gave up 8 bases; unmatched junction bases: 10. Germline loops: CDR1 LGHDT, CDR2 YNNKEL (reference sequence). CDR3 length: 16 amino acids. The CDR3 DNA follows: TGTGCCAGCAGGCTGGTTGTGGGACAGGGGTATTCACCCCTCCACTTT. This gives the protein CASRLVVGQGYSPLHF.

This rearrangement joins TRBV11-3 to TRBJ2-1; D perhaps matches TRBD1 (6 bases). The germline V gene has CDR1 SGHNT and CDR2 YENEEA. Trimming took off 2 bases at V and 10 bases at J, with 12 bases between the two ends. This CDR3 region has 13 residues. DNA for the CDR3: TGTGCCAGCAGCTTACCACCAGGGGTAGAGCAGTTCTTC. Translating it yields CASSLPPGVEQFF.

This chain uses TRBV11-2 with TRBJ2-7, with D possibly TRBD1 on 6 matching bases. The V gene's germline CDR1 is SGHAT and CDR2 FQNNGV. The V and J ends lost 7 bases and 2 bases respectively, with 18 bases between them. The CDR3 covers 15 residues. CDR3 coding DNA: TGTGCCAGCACTCTTCAGGGCAGGGGCACCTACGAGCAGTACTTC. This translates into CASTLQGRGTYEQYF.

This rearrangement joins TRBV10-3 to TRBJ1-5; perhaps TRBD1 as D (5 bases). The V end was cut by 7 bases, the J end by 5 bases, with 12 bases between. CDR3 length equals 13 residues. CDR1 ENHRY and CDR2 SYGVKD come from the germline V gene. CDR3 DNA: TGTGCCATCACCCCGGGAGGGGATCAGCCCCAGCATTTT. Protein sequence: CAITPGGDQPQHF.

This clone was observed once. This sequence joins TRBV19 and TRBJ1-5; possible D gene TRBD1, 5 bases. Germline V gene data show CDR1 as LNHDA and CDR2 as SQIVND (reference sequence). The CDR3 loop spans 12 amino acids. V was pared by 8 bases and J by 4 bases, with 9 bases between. The CDR3 DNA sequence: TGTGCCAGTCGAACAGGTAATCAGCCCCAGCATTTT. Its protein product is CASRTGNQPQHF. The whole variable domain, filled in from reference TRBV19 and TRBJ1-5, reads DGGITQSPKYLFRKEGQNVTLSCEQNLNHDAMYWYRQDPGQGLRLIYYSQIVNDFQKGDIAEGYSVSREKKESFPLTVTSAQKNPTAFYLCASRTGNQPQHFGDGTRLSIL.

The chain links TRBV18 to TRBJ1-1, with D hard to call. Deletions cut 2 bases from V and 6 bases from J, with 13 bases between. Germline lookup yields CDR1 KGHSH and CDR2 LQKENI. This CDR3 comprises 14 residues. The CDR3 nucleotides are TGTGCCAGCTCACCAATGGCCCAGGCCTCTGAAGCTTTCTTT. Its translation is CASSPMAQASEAFF.

This CDR3 is CSASDFARRSQASTDTQYF. Written as DNA, the CDR3 is TGCAGTGCTAGTGACTTCGCTCGCCGCTCACAGGCTAGCACAGATACGCAGTATTTT. This rearrangement joins TRBV20-1 to TRBJ2-3; tentatively, D is TRBD1 (5 bases). V lost 3 bases, J lost 0 bases, and 25 bases lay in between. Germline V gene lookup returns CDR1 DFQATT and CDR2 SNEGSKA (reference sequence). CDR3 length: 19 residues.

The rearrangement links TRBV12-3 or TRBV12-4 to TRBJ1-1; TRBD1 might be the D (5 bases). V dropped 7 bases and J dropped 4 bases, with 10 bases sitting between them. CDR3 length: 12 amino acids. This CDR3 is CASIRGGTEAFF. The CDR3 nucleotides are TGTGCCAGCATCCGGGGGGGCACTGAAGCTTTCTTT.

The chain recombines TRBV14 with TRBJ1-1, with D unresolved. The V end was cut by 2 bases, the J end by 1 base, with 11 bases between. The CDR3 length is 15 residues. Germline loops: CDR1 SGHDN, CDR2 FVKESK. The DNA of the CDR3 is TGTGCCAGCAGCCAACAGTTTGGGAGGAACACTGAAGCTTTCTTT. Its protein is CASSQQFGRNTEAFF.

The CDR3 region is CSASSRGRGDTQYF. As DNA, the CDR3 is TGCAGTGCTAGTTCCAGGGGGCGCGGAGATACGCAGTATTTT. V usage is TRBV20-1 and J usage is TRBJ2-3, with TRBD1 matching 8 bases. Trimming removed 3 bases from V and 5 bases from J; junction bases left unmatched: 7. CDR3 size: 14 residues. Germline assignment: CDR1 DFQATT and CDR2 SNEGSKA (reference sequence).

V gene TRBV7-9 combines with J gene TRBJ2-3, with TRBD2 matching over 7 bases. V shed 5 bases and J 1 base; nucleotides not matched to a gene: 6. This CDR3 has 15 amino acids. Germline CDR1 reads SEHNR; CDR2 reads FQNEAQ (reference sequence). For the CDR3, the DNA is TGTGCCAGCAGCATCGTCCTAGCGGGCACAGATACGCAGTATTTT. This translates into CASSIVLAGTDTQYF.

This clone was seen more than once but under ten times. The chain uses TRBV5-4 and TRBJ2-2, with 10 bases aligning to TRBD2. This CDR3 region has 16 residues. V lost 3 bases and J lost 7; bases outside the gene matches: 9. The germline CDR1 and CDR2 sequences are SGHNT and YYREEE (reference sequence). CDR3 in amino acids: CASSSGSGRAIGELFF. The CDR3 nucleotides read TGTGCCAGCAGCTCCGGGAGCGGGAGGGCCATCGGGGAGCTGTTTTTT.

This clone was seen a handful of times. The chain links TRBV14 to TRBJ2-7; TRBD1 agrees at 7 bases. The V and J ends lost 4 bases and 0 bases, in that order; junction bases with no gene match: 3. From germline, CDR1 is SGHDN and CDR2 FVKESK. This CDR3 has 14 amino acids. The CDR3 spells CASSPGTVSYEQYF. The CDR3 DNA follows: TGTGCCAGCAGCCCCGGGACAGTCTCCTACGAGCAGTACTTC.

The chain combines TRBV10-1 with TRBJ1-1, with D tentatively TRBD1 (6 bases). The V gene lost 5 bases and the J gene lost 0 bases, with 10 bases spanning the gap. This CDR3 is built from 14 residues. Germline CDR1 WNHNN, CDR2 SYGVQD (reference sequence). The CDR3: CASSLDSLNTEAFF. The CDR3, as DNA: TGCGCCAGCAGTTTGGACAGCTTGAACACTGAAGCTTTCTTT.

The gene calls are TRBV7-6 and TRBJ1-3; a possible D gene is TRBD1 (6 bases). Germline-derived CDR1 and CDR2 are SGHVS and FNYEAQ. The V and J ends lost 1 base and 0 bases respectively, with 16 bases between them. This CDR3 is built from 18 residues. In DNA form, the CDR3 reads TGTGCCAGCAGCTTAGGTAAGCGGGACAAGCTCTCTGGAAACACCATATATTTT. Translation gives CASSLGKRDKLSGNTIYF.

The genes are TRBV7-8 and TRBJ1-6; D is ambiguous. The CDR3 contains 15 residues. Trimming took off 1 base at V and 7 bases at J, with 11 bases between the two ends. Germline CDR1 is SGHVS and CDR2 is FQNEAQ. The DNA for the CDR3 is TGTGCCAGCAGCTTAGGGCCGGTGAGGAATTCACCCCTCCACTTT. Residues: CASSLGPVRNSPLHF. The full variable domain, in which reference TRBV7-8 and TRBJ1-6 provide the parts outside the CDR3, is GAGVSQSPRYKVAKRGQDVALRCDPISGHVSLFWYQQALGQGPEFLTYFQNEAQLDKSGLPSDRFFAERPEGSVSTLKIQRTQQEDSAVYLCASSLGPVRNSPLHFGNGTRLTVT.

The chain uses TRBV7-9 and TRBJ1-2; possibly TRBD1 for D (5 bases). Germline CDR1 reads SEHNR; CDR2 reads FQNEAQ (reference sequence). The CDR3 is 16 amino acids. V was pared by 4 bases and J by 4 bases, with 19 bases between. In DNA, the CDR3 is TGTGCCAGCAGCTACCGTGGGGGGAACTCTGGCTATGGCTACACCTTC. Encoded protein: CASSYRGGNSGYGYTF.

J is TRBJ1-2 and V is TRBV9; D is perhaps TRBD1 (5 bases). Trimming took 0 bases from V and 7 from J, leaving 16 bases between them. This CDR3 is 15 amino acids long. Germline V gene sequence: CDR1 SGDLS, CDR2 YYNGEE. The CDR3 spells CASSVVNRRGIGYTF. CDR3 in DNA: TGTGCCAGCAGCGTAGTGAACAGGAGGGGAATTGGCTACACCTTC.

The chain is built from TRBV5-1 and TRBJ1-2; TRBD1 aligns across 7 bases. The germline gives CDR1 SGHRS, CDR2 YFSETQ. CDR3 size: 13 residues. The trim removed 1 base at V and 8 bases at J, leaving 5 bases unmatched. The CDR3 loop reads CASSLTGERGYTF. The DNA for the CDR3 is TGCGCCAGCAGCTTGACAGGGGAGAGAGGCTACACCTTC.

V gene TRBV5-5 combines with J gene TRBJ2-7, with D perhaps TRBD2 (6 bases). The length of the CDR3 is 15 residues. V lost 0 bases to trimming and J lost 3 bases, with 13 bases between them. The V gene's germline CDR1 is SGHKS and CDR2 YYEKEE (reference sequence). CDR3 DNA: TGTGCCAGCAGCTTGGGAGCAGGGACTCTCTACGAGCAGTACTTC. This translates into CASSLGAGTLYEQYF.

The gene calls are TRBV18 and TRBJ2-3; the D gene is possibly TRBD1 (6 bases). Germline CDR1 reads KGHSH; CDR2 reads LQKENI. CDR3 length: 14 amino acids. With 2 bases removed from V and 7 bases from J, the gap between germline ends came to 13 bases. CDR3: CASSPSETGYTQYF. The CDR3 region has the DNA TGTGCCAGCTCACCATCGGAAACAGGGTATACGCAGTATTTT.

CDR3 protein: CASHRDRVSNYGYTF. For the CDR3, the DNA is TGTGCCAGCCACCGGGACAGGGTTTCTAACTATGGCTACACCTTC. The chain couples TRBV18 to TRBJ1-2, with TRBD1 matching 9 bases. This CDR3 region has 15 residues. Unmatched junction bases numbered 7, after V lost 8 bases and J lost 0 bases. Looked up from germline, CDR1 is KGHSH and CDR2 is LQKENI.

The rearrangement uses TRBV5-1 and TRBJ1-1, with D perhaps matching TRBD1 (5 bases). Germline V gene data show CDR1 as SGHRS and CDR2 as YFSETQ. The V end was cut by 1 base, the J end by 0 bases, with 10 bases between. CDR3 length equals 15 residues. The CDR3 reads CASSLLGTLNTEAFF. CDR3 DNA sequence: TGCGCCAGCAGCTTGTTAGGGACTCTGAACACTGAAGCTTTCTTT.